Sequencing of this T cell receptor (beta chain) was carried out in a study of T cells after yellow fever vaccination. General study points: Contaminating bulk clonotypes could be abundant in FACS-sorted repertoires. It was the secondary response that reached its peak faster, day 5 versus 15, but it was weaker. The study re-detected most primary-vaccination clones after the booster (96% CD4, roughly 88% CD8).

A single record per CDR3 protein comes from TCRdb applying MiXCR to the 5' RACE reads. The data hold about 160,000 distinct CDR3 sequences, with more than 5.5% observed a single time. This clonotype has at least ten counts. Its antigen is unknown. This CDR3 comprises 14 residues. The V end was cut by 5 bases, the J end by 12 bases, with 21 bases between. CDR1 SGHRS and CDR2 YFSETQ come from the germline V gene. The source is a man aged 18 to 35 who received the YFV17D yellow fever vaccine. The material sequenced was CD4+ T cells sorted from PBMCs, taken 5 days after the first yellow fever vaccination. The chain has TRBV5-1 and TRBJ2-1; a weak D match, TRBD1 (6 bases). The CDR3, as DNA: TGCGCCAGCAGACCCGGGACACTATTCGCCGCGCAGTTCTTC. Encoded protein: CASRPGTLFAAQFF. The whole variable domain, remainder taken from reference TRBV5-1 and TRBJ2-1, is KAGVTQTPRYLIKTRGQQVTLSCSPISGHRSVSWYQQTPGQGLQFLFEYFSETQRNKGNFPGRFSGRQFSNSRSEMNVSTLELGDSALYLCASRPGTLFAAQFFGPGTRLTVL.